Listed below are T cell receptor beta chains from one sample, sequenced in a study of T-cell memory formation after mild COVID-19. A single record per CDR3 protein comes from TCRdb applying MiXCR to the 5' RACE reads. Counted here are under 110,000 distinct CDR3 sequences, about 18% occurring once; the ten biggest clones make up 28%. The specimen sequenced was PBMCs or a T cell subset sorted from them (not recorded which). These receptors came from an adult woman who had mild COVID-19 (a few samples of this study predate the infection). Cell type and time point are not known. CDR3s include the opening cysteine and the closing phenylalanine or tryptophan.

cdr3_aa	v_call
CASREGRAGELFF	TRBV24-1
CASSVSSAASTDTQYF	TRBV9
CASSLEGFSQETQYF	TRBV7-9
CASSQGTATGELFF	TRBV4-1
CATRRAGLAGEDNEQFF	TRBV3-1
CASSIIDDNEQFF	TRBV19
CASSQGPTTSYEQYF	TRBV3-1
CASRSGSSYEQYF	TRBV5-5
CAWTGTSGTLYEQYF	TRBV30
CASSKTSGDYNEQFF	TRBV7-9
CSVRGSDEQYF	TRBV29-1
CASSTSGTISWDEQFF	TRBV12-3/TRBV12-4
CASSDPWGRGADTQYF	TRBV11-2
CASSEGGYNEQFF	TRBV4-2
CSAPLDRTYNEQFF	TRBV20-1
CASSPSGTGMYNEQFF	TRBV13
CASNLAGSYNEQFF	TRBV5-1
CASSDTRDRSRDTQYF	TRBV7-9
CASRSSGGGGLETDTQYF	TRBV12-3/TRBV12-4
CSVLRAGAFPNEQFF	TRBV29-1
CASSQDDQGSPSYEQYF	TRBV4-1
CASSLETSGGPTETQYF	TRBV5-1
CASNHGTGVLDQPQHF	TRBV7-9
CASSLPLPGQGSEQYF	TRBV5-5
CASSPDRAQETQYF	TRBV12-3/TRBV12-4
CSGRDRGYEAFF	TRBV29-1
CASSQEVQGTDPMAEAFF	TRBV4-1
CASSTSRTEEQYF	TRBV7-6
CASSPPRGGGGNEQYF	TRBV12-3/TRBV12-4
CASSARQGLNTEAFF	TRBV6-1
CASSRKSSYNEQFF	TRBV12-3/TRBV12-4
CASSLSFLLGDTGELFF	TRBV7-9
CASSPRWDNQPQHF	TRBV5-6
CASSPPSGTGKYEQYF	TRBV12-3/TRBV12-4
CASKGPDINEQFF	TRBV9
CASSDGLAGKFF	TRBV11-2